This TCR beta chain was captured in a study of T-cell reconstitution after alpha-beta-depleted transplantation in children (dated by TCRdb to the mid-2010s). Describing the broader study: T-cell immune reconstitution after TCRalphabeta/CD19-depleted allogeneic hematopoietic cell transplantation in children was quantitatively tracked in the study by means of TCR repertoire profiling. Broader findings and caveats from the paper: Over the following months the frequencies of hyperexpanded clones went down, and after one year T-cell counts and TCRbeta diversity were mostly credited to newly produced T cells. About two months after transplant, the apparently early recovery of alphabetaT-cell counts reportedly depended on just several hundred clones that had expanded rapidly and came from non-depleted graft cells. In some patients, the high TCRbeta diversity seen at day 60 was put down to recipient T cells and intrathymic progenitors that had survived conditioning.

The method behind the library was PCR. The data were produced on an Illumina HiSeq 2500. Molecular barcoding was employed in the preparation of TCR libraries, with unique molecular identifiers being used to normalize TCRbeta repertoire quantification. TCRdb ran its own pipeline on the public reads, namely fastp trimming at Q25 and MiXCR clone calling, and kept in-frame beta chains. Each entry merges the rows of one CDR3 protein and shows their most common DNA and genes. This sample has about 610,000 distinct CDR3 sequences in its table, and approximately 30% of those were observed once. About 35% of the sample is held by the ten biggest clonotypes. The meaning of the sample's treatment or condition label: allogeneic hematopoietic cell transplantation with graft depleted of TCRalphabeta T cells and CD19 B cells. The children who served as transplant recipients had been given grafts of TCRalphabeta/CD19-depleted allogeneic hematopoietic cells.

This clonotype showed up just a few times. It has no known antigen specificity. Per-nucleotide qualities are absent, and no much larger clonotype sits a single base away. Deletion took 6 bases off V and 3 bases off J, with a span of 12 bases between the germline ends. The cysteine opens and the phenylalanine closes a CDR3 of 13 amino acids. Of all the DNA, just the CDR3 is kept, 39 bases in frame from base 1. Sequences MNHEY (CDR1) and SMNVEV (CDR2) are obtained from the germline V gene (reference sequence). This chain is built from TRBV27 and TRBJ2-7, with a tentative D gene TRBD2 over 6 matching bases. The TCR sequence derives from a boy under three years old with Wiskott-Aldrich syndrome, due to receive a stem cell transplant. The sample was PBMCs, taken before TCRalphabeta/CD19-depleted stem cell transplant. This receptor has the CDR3 CASRPGTHYEQYF. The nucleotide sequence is TGTGCCAGCAGGCCCGGGACTCACTACGAGCAGTACTTC.